The sequence of this T cell receptor beta chain was determined in a study of spatial heterogeneity in lung cancer. As for the study in general: Raw sequencing reads included, on average, more than 9.5 appearances of each unique TCR and UMI combination. General study points: Tumors with more nonsynonymous mutations had more expanded intratumoral alpha and beta TCRs. Estimates put coverage of tumor T cells near 7% for alpha and more than 11% for beta chains.

TCRdb processed the 5' RACE reads anew with MiXCR; each CDR3 protein has one entry. The sample carries approximately 15,000 distinct CDR3 sequences, roughly 6.2% recorded once. About this clonotype: The antigen is unknown. Found in a library prepared for alpha chains, this beta chain is an off-target read, and its abundance has little meaning.

This sample's time point: sample taken at primary tumor resection. Whole RNA, isolated from tumor, nontumor lung or frozen PBMC, was sequenced without prior sorting. Germline CDR1 and CDR2: SGHVS and FQNEAQ. V lost 1 base to trimming and J lost 1 base, with 13 bases between them. This CDR3 has 16 amino acids. This TCR came from a male donor with early-stage non-small cell lung cancer. V and J are TRBV7-8 and TRBJ1-1, with D possibly matching TRBD1 (5 bases). The sample here was lung tumor tissue, taken at surgery. DNA for the CDR3: TGTGCCAGCAGCTTAGGCGGGGGACGCTGGAACACTGAAGCTTTCTTT. Encoded protein: CASSLGGGRWNTEAFF. The full variable domain, in which reference TRBV7-8 and TRBJ1-1 provide the parts outside the CDR3, is GAGVSQSPRYKVAKRGQDVALRCDPISGHVSLFWYQQALGQGPEFLTYFQNEAQLDKSGLPSDRFFAERPEGSVSTLKIQRTQQEDSAVYLCASSLGGGRWNTEAFFGQGTRLTVV.